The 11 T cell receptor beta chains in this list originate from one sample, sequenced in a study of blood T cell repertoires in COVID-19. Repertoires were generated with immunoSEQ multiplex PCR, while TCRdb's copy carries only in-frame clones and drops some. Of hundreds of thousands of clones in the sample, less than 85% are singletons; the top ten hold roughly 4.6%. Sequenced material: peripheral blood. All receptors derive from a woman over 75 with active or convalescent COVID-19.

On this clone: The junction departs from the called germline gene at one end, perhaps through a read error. In nucleotides, the CDR3 is TGTGCCAGCTCACTTCCGGGACAGGGGGCCGGTGAAGCTTTTTTT. The encoded protein is CASSLPGQGAGEAFF. The rearrangement joins TRBV18 to TRBJ1-1; TRBD1 matches at 12 bases. This CDR3 spans 15 amino acids. Germline V gene sequence: CDR1 KGHSH, CDR2 LQKENI.

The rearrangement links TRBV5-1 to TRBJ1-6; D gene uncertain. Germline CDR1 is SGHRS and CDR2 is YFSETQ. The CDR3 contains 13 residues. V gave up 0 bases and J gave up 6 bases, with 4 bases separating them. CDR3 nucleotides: TGCGCCAGCAGCTTGGCCGTTAATTCACCCCTCCACTTT. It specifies CASSLAVNSPLHF.

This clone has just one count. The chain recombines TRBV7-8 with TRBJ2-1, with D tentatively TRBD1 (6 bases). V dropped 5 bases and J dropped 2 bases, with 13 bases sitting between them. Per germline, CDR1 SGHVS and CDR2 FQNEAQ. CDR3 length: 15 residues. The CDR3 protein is CASSTYRVPYNEQFF. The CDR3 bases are TGTGCCAGCAGCACGTACAGGGTGCCCTACAATGAGCAGTTCTTC.

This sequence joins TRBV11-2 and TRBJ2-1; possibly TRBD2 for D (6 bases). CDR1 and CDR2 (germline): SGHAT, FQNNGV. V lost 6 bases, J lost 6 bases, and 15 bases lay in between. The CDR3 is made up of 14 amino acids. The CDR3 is CASSPERVSNEQFF. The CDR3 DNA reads TGTGCCAGCAGTCCCGAGCGGGTGTCCAATGAGCAGTTCTTC.

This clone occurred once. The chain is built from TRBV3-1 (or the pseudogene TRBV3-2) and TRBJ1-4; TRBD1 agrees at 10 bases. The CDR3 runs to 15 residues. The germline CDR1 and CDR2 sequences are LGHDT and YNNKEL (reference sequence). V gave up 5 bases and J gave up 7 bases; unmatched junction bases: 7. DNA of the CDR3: TGTGCCAGCAGCTTCGATCGGACAGGGGGTGAAAAACTGTTTTTT. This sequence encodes CASSFDRTGGEKLFF.

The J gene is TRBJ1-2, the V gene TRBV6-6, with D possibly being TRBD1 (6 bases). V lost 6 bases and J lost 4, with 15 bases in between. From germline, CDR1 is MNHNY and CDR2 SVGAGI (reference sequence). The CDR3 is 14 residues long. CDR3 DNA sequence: TGTGCCAGCAGCCAAGGTTCACAGGGCTATGGCTACACCTTC. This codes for CASSQGSQGYGYTF.

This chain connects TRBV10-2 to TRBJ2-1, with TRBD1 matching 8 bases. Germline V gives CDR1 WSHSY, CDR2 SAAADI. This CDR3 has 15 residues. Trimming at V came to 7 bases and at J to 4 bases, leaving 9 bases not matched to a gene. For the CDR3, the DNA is TGCGCCAGCAACCCGAACAGGGGGTCTTACAATGAGCAGTTCTTC. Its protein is CASNPNRGSYNEQFF.

The CDR3 coding sequence is TGTGCCAGCCACAGGCTACCCCAAATACCCCCAAGTCAGCCCCAGCATTTT. Translated: CASHRLPQIPPSQPQHF. The gene calls are TRBV6-4 and TRBJ1-5, with a tentative D call TRBD1 (5 bases). Trimming took 8 bases from V and 6 from J, leaving 26 bases between them. CDR3 size: 17 residues. The germline V gene encodes CDR1 MRHNA and CDR2 SNTAGT.

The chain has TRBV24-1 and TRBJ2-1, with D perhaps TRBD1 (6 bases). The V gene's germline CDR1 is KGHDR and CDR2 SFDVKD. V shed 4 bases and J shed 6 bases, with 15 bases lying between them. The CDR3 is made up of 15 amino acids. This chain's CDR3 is CATSDSTGTTNEQFF. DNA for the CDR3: TGTGCCACCAGTGACTCCACCGGGACAACCAATGAGCAGTTCTTC.

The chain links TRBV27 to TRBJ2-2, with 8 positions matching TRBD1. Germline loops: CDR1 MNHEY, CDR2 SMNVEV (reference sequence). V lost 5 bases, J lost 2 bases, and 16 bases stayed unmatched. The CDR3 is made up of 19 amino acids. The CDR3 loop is CASSRSRQGSSPNTGELFF. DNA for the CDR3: TGTGCCAGCAGTAGATCTAGACAGGGGTCCTCACCTAACACCGGGGAGCTGTTTTTT.

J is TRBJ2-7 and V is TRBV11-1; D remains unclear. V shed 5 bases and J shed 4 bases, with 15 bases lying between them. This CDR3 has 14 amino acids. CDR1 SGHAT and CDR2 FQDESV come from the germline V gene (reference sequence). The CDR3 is CASSEPGKQYEQYF. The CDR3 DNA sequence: TGTGCCAGCAGCGAACCGGGTAAACAATACGAGCAGTACTTC.